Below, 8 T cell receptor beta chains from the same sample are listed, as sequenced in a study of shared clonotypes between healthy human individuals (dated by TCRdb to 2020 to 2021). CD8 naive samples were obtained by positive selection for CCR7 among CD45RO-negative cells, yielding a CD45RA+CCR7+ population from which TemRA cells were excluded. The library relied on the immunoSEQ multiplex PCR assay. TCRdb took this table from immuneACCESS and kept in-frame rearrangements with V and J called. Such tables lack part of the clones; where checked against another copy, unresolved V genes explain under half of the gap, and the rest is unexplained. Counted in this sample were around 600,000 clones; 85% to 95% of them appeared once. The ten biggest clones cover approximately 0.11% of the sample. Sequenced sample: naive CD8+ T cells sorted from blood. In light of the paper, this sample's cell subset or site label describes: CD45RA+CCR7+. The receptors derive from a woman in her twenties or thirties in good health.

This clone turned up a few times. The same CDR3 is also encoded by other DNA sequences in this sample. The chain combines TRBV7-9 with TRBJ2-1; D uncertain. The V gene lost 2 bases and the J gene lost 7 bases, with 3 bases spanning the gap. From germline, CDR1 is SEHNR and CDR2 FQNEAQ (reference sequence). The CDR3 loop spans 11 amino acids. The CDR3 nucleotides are TGTGCCAGCAGCTTACCGAATGAGCAGTTCTTC. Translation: CASSLPNEQFF.

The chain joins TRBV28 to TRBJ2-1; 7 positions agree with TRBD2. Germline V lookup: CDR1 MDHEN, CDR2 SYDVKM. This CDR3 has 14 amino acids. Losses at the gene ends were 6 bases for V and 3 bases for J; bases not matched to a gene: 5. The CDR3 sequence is CASSSAGSYNEQFF. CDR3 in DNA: TGTGCCAGCAGCTCAGCGGGGAGCTACAATGAGCAGTTCTTC.

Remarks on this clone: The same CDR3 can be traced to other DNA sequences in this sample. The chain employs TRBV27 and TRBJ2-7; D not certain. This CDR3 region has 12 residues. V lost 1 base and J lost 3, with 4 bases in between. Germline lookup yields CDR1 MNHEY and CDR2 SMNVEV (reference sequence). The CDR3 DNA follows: TGTGCCAGCAGTTTATACGGCTACGAGCAGTACTTC. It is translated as CASSLYGYEQYF.

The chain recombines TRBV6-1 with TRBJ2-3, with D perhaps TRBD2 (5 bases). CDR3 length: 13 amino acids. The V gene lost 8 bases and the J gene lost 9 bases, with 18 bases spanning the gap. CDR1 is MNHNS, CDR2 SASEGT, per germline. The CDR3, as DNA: TGTGCCAGCCCGGACGGGATGATGGGAACGCAGTATTTT. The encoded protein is CASPDGMMGTQYF.

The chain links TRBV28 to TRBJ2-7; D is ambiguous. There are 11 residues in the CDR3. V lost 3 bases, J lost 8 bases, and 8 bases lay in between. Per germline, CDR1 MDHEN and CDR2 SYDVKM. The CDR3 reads CASSLESQQYF. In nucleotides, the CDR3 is TGTGCCAGCAGTTTGGAGAGCCAGCAGTACTTC.

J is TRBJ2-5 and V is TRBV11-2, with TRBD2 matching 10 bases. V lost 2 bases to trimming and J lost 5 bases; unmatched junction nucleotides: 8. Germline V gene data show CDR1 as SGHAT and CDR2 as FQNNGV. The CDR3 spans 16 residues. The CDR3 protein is CASSLSSGRGKETQYF. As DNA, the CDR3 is TGTGCCAGCAGCTTATCTAGCGGGAGAGGAAAGGAGACCCAGTACTTC.

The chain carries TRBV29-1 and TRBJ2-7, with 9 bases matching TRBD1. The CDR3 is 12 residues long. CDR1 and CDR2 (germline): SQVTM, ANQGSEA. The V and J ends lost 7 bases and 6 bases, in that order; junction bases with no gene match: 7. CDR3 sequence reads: CSGRQGGSEQYF. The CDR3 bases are TGCAGCGGCCGACAGGGGGGGAGCGAGCAGTACTTC.

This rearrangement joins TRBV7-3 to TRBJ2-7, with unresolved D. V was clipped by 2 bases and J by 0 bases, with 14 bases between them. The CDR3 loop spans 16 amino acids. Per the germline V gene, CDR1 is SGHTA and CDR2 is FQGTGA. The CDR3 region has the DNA TGTGCCAGCAGCTTATTTGCCCCTGATAGCTCCTACGAGCAGTACTTC. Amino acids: CASSLFAPDSSYEQYF.